A selection of T cell receptor beta chains follows, all from one sample in a study of control samples from healthy donors and cancer patients. Clones were read by immunoSEQ multiplex PCR, and TCRdb kept only the in-frame ones, dropping some. The data show about 42,000 clones, approximately 87% seen once. What was sequenced was blood. The receptor set was obtained from a man aged 60-69 years in good health. The CDR3 runs from the conserved cysteine through the conserved F or W. The order of the fields is clone size, V gene, J gene, D gene, CDR3 protein, CDR3 DNA. D genes are given only for firm matches. The size entry is marked missing in some rows and otherwise reads once, few, many or a size class.

>-|TRBV5-4|TRBJ2-2|-
CASTPGGAGWAGELFF
TGTGCCAGCACCCCCGGAGGGGCCGGGTGGGCCGGGGAGCTGTTTTTT
>-|TRBV5-1|TRBJ2-3|-
CASSLATGASTDTQYF
TGCGCCAGCAGCTTGGCCACGGGAGCCAGCACAGATACGCAGTATTTT
>-|TRBV5-1|TRBJ2-3|-
CASSLRTGGTDTQYF
TGCGCCAGCAGCTTAAGGACCGGGGGCACAGATACGCAGTATTTT
>-|TRBV12-3/TRBV12-4|TRBJ1-1|-
CASSLAENTEAFF
TGTGCCAGCAGTTTAGCAGAGAACACTGAAGCTTTCTTT
>-|TRBV3-1/TRBV3-2|TRBJ2-7|TRBD2
CASSLRDYPSYEQYF
TGTGCCAGCAGCCTCCGGGACTATCCATCCTACGAGCAGTACTTC
>-|TRBV5-1|TRBJ2-5|TRBD2
CASSLYSGGETQYF
TGCGCCAGCAGCTTGTATAGCGGGGGAGAGACCCAGTACTTC
>-|TRBV5-4|TRBJ1-2|TRBD1
CASSDGQGITVFRGYTF
TGTGCCAGCAGCGACGGACAGGGGATAACGGTATTTCGCGGCTACACCTTC
>-|TRBV5-4|TRBJ1-2|TRBD1
CASSYGQGNFGYTF
TGTGCCAGCAGCTACGGACAGGGTAATTTTGGCTACACCTTC
>-|TRBV12-3/TRBV12-4|TRBJ2-6|-
CAGSSGANVLTF
TGTGCCGGGTCTTCTGGGGCCAACGTCCTGACTTTC
>-|TRBV30|TRBJ1-3|-
CAWSVRGTSGNTIYF
TGTGCCTGGAGTGTAAGGGGGACCTCTGGAAACACCATATATTTT
>-|TRBV2|TRBJ1-5|TRBD1
CASSRGQGYQPQHF
TGTGCCAGCAGTAGAGGACAGGGCTATCAGCCCCAGCATTTT
>-|TRBV6-1|TRBJ1-6|TRBD1
CASSEQTGLDSPLHF
TGTGCCAGCAGTGAACAGACAGGGTTGGATTCACCCCTCCACTTT
>few|TRBV10-1|TRBJ2-7|-
CASSATGGEQYF
TGCGCCAGCAGCGCGACAGGCGGCGAGCAGTACTTC
>-|TRBV5-4|TRBJ2-1|-
CASSAEGAGAYNEQFF
TGTGCCAGCAGTGCCGAGGGAGCGGGTGCTTACAATGAGCAGTTCTTC
>once|TRBV27|TRBJ1-4|-
CASSSQDNEKLFF
TGTGCCAGCAGTTCTCAGGATAATGAAAAACTGTTTTTT
>-|TRBV4-3|TRBJ1-5|-
CASSQDRLNQPQHF
TGCGCCAGCAGCCAAGACAGGCTCAATCAGCCCCAGCATTTT
>-|TRBV7-2|TRBJ1-1|TRBD1
CASSYLGGQGARNTEAFF
TGTGCCAGCAGTTATCTAGGGGGGCAGGGGGCAAGAAACACTGAAGCTTTCTTT
>-|TRBV7-9|TRBJ1-6|TRBD1
CASSSRQGVNSPLHF
TGTGCCAGCAGCTCTCGACAGGGGGTAAATTCACCCCTCCACTTT
>-|TRBV4-1|TRBJ2-1|-
CASSQDPDSTRLNEQFF
TGCGCCAGCAGCCAAGATCCAGATAGCACGAGGTTGAATGAGCAGTTCTTC